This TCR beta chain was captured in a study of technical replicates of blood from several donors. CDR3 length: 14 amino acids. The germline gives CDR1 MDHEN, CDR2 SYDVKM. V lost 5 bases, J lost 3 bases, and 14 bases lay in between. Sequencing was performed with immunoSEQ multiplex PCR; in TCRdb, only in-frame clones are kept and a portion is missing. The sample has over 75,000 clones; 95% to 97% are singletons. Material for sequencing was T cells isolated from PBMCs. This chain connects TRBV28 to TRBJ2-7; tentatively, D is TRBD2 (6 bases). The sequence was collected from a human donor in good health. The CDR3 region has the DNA TGTGCCAGCAGTAAAGGACTGGGGGGCTACGAGCAGTACTTC. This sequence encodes CASSKGLGGYEQYF. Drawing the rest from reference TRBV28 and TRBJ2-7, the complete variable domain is DVKVTQSSRYLVKRTGEKVFLECVQDMDHENMFWYRQDPGLGLRLIYFSYDVKMKEKGDIPEGYSVSREKKERFSLILESASTNQTSMYLCASSKGLGGYEQYFGPGTRLTVT.